These T cell receptor beta chains were read from a single sample in a study of cytomegalovirus exposure and HLA in healthy donors. Profiling relied on immunoSEQ multiplex PCR, and the TCRdb table lists in-frame clones only, not all of them. The sample has around 27,000 clones. Sequencing used PBMCs. These receptors were collected from a young man in good health and CMV-seronegative. Both conserved end residues are part of each CDR3. D genes are given only for firm matches.

v_call d_call cdr3_aa
TRBV11-3 TRBD1 CASSPDRERYEQYF
TRBV6-1 . CASVMGSMNTEAFF
TRBV11-3 . CASSLRGGGDSPLHF
TRBV6-5 . CASRDGGVTGELFF
TRBV5-6 . CASSSWTANTEAFF
TRBV7-2 . CASSPGPDGYEQYF
TRBV14 . CASSRLGVTEAFF
TRBV6-1 . CASSEAIGQGAYGYTF
TRBV4-2 . CASSQHRDSSYEQYF
TRBV27 TRBD2 CASTAGGPEQFF
TRBV11-2 TRBD1 CASSPQGALGAFF
TRBV28 TRBD2 CASTPPGGAGGTYEQYF
TRBV15 . CATSMRWSGLDGYTF
TRBV4-3 TRBD1 CASSQEFGTGVGEQYF
TRBV11-2 TRBD1 CASSRGTVSYEQYF
TRBV6-5 . CASSSSSESSYEQYF
TRBV5-4 TRBD1 CASSLKEQGAGHTEAFF
TRBV27 . CASSFEGVRTDTQYF
TRBV6-5 . CASSYQGTDTQYF
TRBV6-4 TRBD1 CASSEGQGPNEQFF
TRBV2 TRBD1 CASSVGARGGHSNQPQHF
TRBV10-3 TRBD2 CAIRPAGVDEQFF
TRBV7-9 . CASTPDWTLAPYEQYF
TRBV5-1 . CASSLGAGPTLEKLFF
TRBV27 . CASSLGTFQPQHF
TRBV28 TRBD1 CASSSRGRVSYYTEAFF
TRBV28 TRBD1 CASSFPGQSSYEQYF
TRBV20-1 . CSARDQTEAFF
TRBV5-4 TRBD1 CASSLEDRAYYEQYF
TRBV4-2 . CASSQDLGQYEQYF
TRBV7-2 TRBD1 CASSLGQGAVSTDTQYF
TRBV15 TRBD1 CATSISGQGTYEQYF
TRBV30 . CACPLGLNYGYTF
TRBV18 TRBD2 CASSPGLEATDTQYF
TRBV2 . CASTIQGSVPNEQFF
TRBV7-9 . CASSLGRGTDTQYF
TRBV5-1 TRBD2 CASSLAGGLDGGEQFF
TRBV28 TRBD2 CASSLDFLAGSYEQYF
TRBV5-8 . CASSSKQGNQPQHF
TRBV2 TRBD1 CASSVYRGTETQYF
TRBV18 TRBD1 CASSSGTGLPQPQHF
TRBV27 . CASSYTRGVEQYF
TRBV4-3 TRBD2 CASSQLAGDTGELFF
TRBV4-2 TRBD2 CASSQVPSGGGRVTDTQYF
TRBV4-3 TRBD1 CASSQGTGESGELFF
TRBV1 . CTSSQDRAGGCPEQFF
TRBV7-9 TRBD1 CASSFGQGENTIYF
TRBV6-5 TRBD2 CASSYSSGGAYEQYF
TRBV4-2 . CASSQISTGFHNSPLHF
TRBV25-1 . CASSYGITEAFF
TRBV5-6 . CASTSGPNNEQFF
TRBV27 TRBD1 CASSTTTGSQVEQYF
TRBV12-5 . CASGRDTSSYNSPLHF
TRBV5-1 TRBD1 CASSSNRGRGSPLHF